This TCR beta chain was profiled in a study of T-cell reconstitution after alpha-beta-depleted transplantation in children. Study findings and constraints: At the one-year point after transplant, T-cell counts and TCRbeta diversity were found to come mostly from T cells that had been newly produced. There were reportedly several hundred expanded graft clones from which alpha-beta T cells came about two months after transplant.

Researchers prepared the TCRbeta library using unique molecular identifiers, the study reports. TCRdb ran MiXCR on the PCR reads and lists one entry per CDR3 protein. The data show around 270,000 distinct CDR3 sequences, roughly 8.2% seen once. With regard to this clonotype: Its cognate antigen is unknown.

The source material was peripheral blood, sampled 360 days after TCRalphabeta/CD19-depleted stem cell transplant. The clonotype was recovered from a female patient between 2 and 15 years old who had a stem cell transplant for Fanconi anemia, so the T cells may come from the graft donor.

This CDR3 reads CASSADRGRDTQYF. In DNA, the CDR3 is TGCGCCAGCAGCGCCGACAGGGGTCGGGATACCCAGTACTTC. The chain has TRBV5-1 and TRBJ2-5; 8 bases are a match to TRBD1. The CDR3 loop spans 14 amino acids. The J segment lost 8 bases and the V segment lost 4 bases, leaving 10 bases of the junction unmatched. The germline gives CDR1 SGHRS, CDR2 YFSETQ.